This TCR beta chain was captured in a study of tissue T cells after allogeneic stem cell transplantation. General study findings and limits: In patients and mice, blood and spleen missed much of tissue repertoire.

Described time point: mouse harvest day 7 after allogeneic transplant. Tail vein injection delivered 10^7 T-cell-depleted bone marrow cells and 10^6 splenic CD5+ T cells. Notes on this clone: As yet, its antigen is unknown. These gene names are mouse names. The observed sequence ends 1 residue before the CDR3 terminus, with the missing tail filled in from the germline J gene.

TCRdb's copy holds only in-frame clones and misses some; the assay was immunoSEQ multiplex PCR. The data show several thousand clones, less than 60% seen once. CDR3 length: 15 amino acids. Germline assignment: CDR1 KGHPV and CDR2 FQNQEV (reference sequence). Between the trimmed V and J ends, which lost 0 bases and 0 bases, there was a span of 6 bases. The sequenced sample was lymph node tissue. This chain joins TRBV26 and TRBJ2-1, with unresolved D. This clonotype was sampled from a female BALB/c mouse given C57BL/6 T cells with graft-versus-host disease after an allogeneic hematopoietic cell transplant. Partial CDR3 DNA: TGTGCCAGCAGTCTGTCGACAAATAACTATGCTGAGCAGTTC. The encoded protein is CASSLSTNNYAEQF. The full-length CDR3 reads as CASSLSTNNYAEQFF.